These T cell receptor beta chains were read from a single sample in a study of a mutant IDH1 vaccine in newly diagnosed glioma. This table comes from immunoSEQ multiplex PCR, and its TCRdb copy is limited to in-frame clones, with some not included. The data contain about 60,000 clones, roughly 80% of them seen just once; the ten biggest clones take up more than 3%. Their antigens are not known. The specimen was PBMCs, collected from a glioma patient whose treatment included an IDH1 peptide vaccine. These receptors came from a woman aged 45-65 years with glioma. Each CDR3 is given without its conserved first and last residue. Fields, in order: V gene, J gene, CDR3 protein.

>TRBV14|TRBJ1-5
ASSQDIGQPQH
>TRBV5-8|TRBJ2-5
ASSLVQETQY
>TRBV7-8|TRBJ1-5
ASSLGQVDNQPQH
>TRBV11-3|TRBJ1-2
ASGIRGQGSYGYT
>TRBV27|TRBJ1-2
ASSPPGQPYGYT
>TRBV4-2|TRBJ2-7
ASSQASTYEQY
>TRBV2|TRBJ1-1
ASSDPGEAF
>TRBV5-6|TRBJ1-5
ASSRRGSKQPQH
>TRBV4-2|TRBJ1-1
ASSQAFEPEAF
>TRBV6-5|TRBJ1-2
ASSYTPRRAGYGYT
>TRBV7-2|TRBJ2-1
ASSLGFGRGQF
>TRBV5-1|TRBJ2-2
ASSLAGELF
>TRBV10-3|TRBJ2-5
AISESGTGYQETQY
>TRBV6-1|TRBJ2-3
ASSVVPRGDTQY
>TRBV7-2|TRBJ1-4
ASSVGRQGEKLF
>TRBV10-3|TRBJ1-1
AIRAPGMNTEAF
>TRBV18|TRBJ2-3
ASSQTFSTDTQY
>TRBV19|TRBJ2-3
ASRPKEGEGY
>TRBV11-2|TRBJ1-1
ASSERGTEAF
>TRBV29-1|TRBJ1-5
SAGQGLNQPQH
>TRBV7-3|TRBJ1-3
ASSLTGNTIY
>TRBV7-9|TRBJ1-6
ASSLDGARANSPLH
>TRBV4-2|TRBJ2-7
ASSLAGGEYEQY
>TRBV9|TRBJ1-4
ASSASTGPGEKLF
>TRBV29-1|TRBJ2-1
SLAGGQTFHHEQF
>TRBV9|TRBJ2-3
ASSVEIPGLAGVDTQY
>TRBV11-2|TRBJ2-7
ASSHSYEQY
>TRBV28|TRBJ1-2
ASSTGGAGGYT